The 28 T cell receptor beta chains given below trace back to one sample, sequenced in a study of T cell repertoires in cytomegalovirus infection. TCRdb itself ran the reads through MiXCR, one entry per CDR3 protein. Of more than 90,000 distinct CDR3 sequences in the sample, over 9.5% are singletons; the top ten hold approximately 33%. What these receptors recognize is not known. The sequencing sample was made of PBMCs, sequenced either directly or after in vitro stimulation (not recorded which). Receptors were obtained from a human donor in good health (CMV status not recorded). Some clones in this sample may be carry-over from other donors' samples.

The gene calls are TRBV20-1 and TRBJ2-1; tentatively, D is TRBD2 (5 bases). Looked up from germline, CDR1 is DFQATT and CDR2 is SNEGSKA (reference sequence). The CDR3 loop spans 13 amino acids. CDR3 sequence reads: CSTERNSYNEQFF. Here the CDR3 DNA reads TGCAGCACAGAGCGGAATTCATACAATGAGCAGTTCTTC.

This clonotype has a handful of counts. The chain links TRBV6-2 or TRBV6-3 to TRBJ2-3; tentative D call: TRBD2 (6 bases). Germline CDR1 MNHEY, CDR2 SVGEGT. The CDR3 is 16 residues long. Trimming shortened V by 5 bases and J by 1 base, and 16 bases separated the two germline ends. The CDR3 sequence: CASSTPQRAGTDTQYF. The CDR3 coding sequence is TGTGCCAGCAGTACGCCTCAGCGGGCAGGCACAGATACGCAGTATTTT.

This clonotype was found many times. The chain links TRBV12-3 or TRBV12-4 to TRBJ2-2, with a possible D match to TRBD1 (5 bases). Trimming left V 7 bases short and J 5 bases short, with 17 bases between. The CDR3 loop spans 15 amino acids. The CDR3 protein is CASKGLKGWTGELFF. The CDR3, as DNA: TGTGCCAGCAAGGGGTTGAAGGGTTGGACCGGGGAGCTGTTTTTT.

This clonotype was found a few times. The genes are TRBV5-5 and TRBJ2-2, with D tentatively TRBD1 (5 bases). The V gene lost 5 bases and the J gene lost 3 bases, with 20 bases spanning the gap. The CDR3 extends over 17 amino acids. CDR1 SGHKS and CDR2 YYEKEE come from the germline V gene (reference sequence). CDR3 protein: CASSLSFRATYTGELFF. CDR3 bases: TGTGCCAGCAGTCTGTCGTTCAGGGCGACCTACACCGGGGAGCTGTTTTTT. The variable domain in full, with the rest retrieved from reference TRBV5-5 and TRBJ2-2, is DAGVTQSPTHLIKTRGQQVTLRCSPISGHKSVSWYQQVLGQGPQFIFQYYEKEERGRGNFPDRFSARQFPNYSSELNVNALLLGDSALYLCASSLSFRATYTGELFFGEGSRLTVL.

This clonotype was found many times. The V and J genes are TRBV7-2 and TRBJ2-7; TRBD2 aligns across 8 bases. This CDR3 has 15 amino acids. V trimming: 2 bases; J trimming: 6 bases; junction bases outside the gene matches: 9. Germline CDR1 and CDR2: SGHTA and FQGNSA. Here the CDR3 reads CASSLPAGEYVEQYF. The CDR3 region has the DNA TGTGCCAGCAGCTTACCAGCGGGGGAGTACGTCGAGCAGTACTTC. The full variable domain, with the rest looked up from reference TRBV7-2 and TRBJ2-7, is GAGVSQSPSNKVTEKGKDVELRCDPISGHTALYWYRQSLGQGLEFLIYFQGNSAPDKSGLPSDRFSAERTGGSVSTLTIQRTQQEDSAVYLCASSLPAGEYVEQYFGPGTRLTVT.

There are many counts of this clonotype. The V gene is TRBV28, the J gene TRBJ2-1, with D maybe TRBD2 (5 bases). The CDR3 contains 16 residues. V was pared by 6 bases and J by 2 bases, with 17 bases between. Germline CDR1 reads MDHEN; CDR2 reads SYDVKM. The CDR3 DNA reads TGTGCCAGCAGCCCGGTCGGGCGGGCCGCCTACAATGAGCAGTTCTTC. Amino acids: CASSPVGRAAYNEQFF.

This clonotype was found a few times. CDR3 region: CASSSHRVPYEQYV. In nucleotides, the CDR3 is TGTGCCAGTAGTTCCCACAGGGTTCCCTACGAGCAGTACGTC. The J gene is TRBJ2-7, the V gene TRBV19; possible D gene TRBD1, 6 bases. Trimming cost V 5 bases and J 2 bases, with 13 bases left between them. CDR3 size: 14 residues. Per the germline V gene, CDR1 is LNHDA and CDR2 is SQIVND (reference sequence).

This clonotype was found many times. The J gene is TRBJ2-5, the V gene TRBV2, with 8 bases that match TRBD1. The V segment lost 6 bases and the J segment 5 bases; nucleotides outside the gene matches: 8. This CDR3 has 14 amino acids. The germline V gene encodes CDR1 SNHLY and CDR2 FYNNEI. In DNA, the CDR3 is TGTGCCAGCAGAGCTGGACAGGGCGTCGAGACCCAGTACTTC. Protein sequence: CASRAGQGVETQYF.

This chain joins TRBV6-1 and TRBJ2-7; 8 bases fit TRBD2. The CDR3 runs 14 residues. Trimming took 6 bases from V and 6 from J; bases not matched to a gene: 10. Per the germline V gene, CDR1 is MNHNS and CDR2 is SASEGT. As DNA, the CDR3 is TGTGCCAGCAGGCTAAGCGGGAGTAACGGCGAGCAGTACGTC. It is translated as CASRLSGSNGEQYV.

There are a few counts of this clonotype. V gene TRBV15 combines with J gene TRBJ2-1; 11 positions match TRBD2. Germline-derived CDR1 and CDR2 are LNHNV and YYDKDF (reference sequence). CDR3 length: 18 amino acids. Trimming cost V 0 bases and J 5 bases; bases outside gene matches: 9. CDR3 sequence reads: CATSRDKGAGLADNEQFF. The CDR3 DNA sequence: TGTGCCACCAGCAGAGATAAGGGCGCGGGACTAGCGGACAATGAGCAGTTCTTC.

V and J are TRBV7-6 and TRBJ2-1, with 7 bases that match TRBD1. The CDR3 runs 18 residues. With V trimmed by 3 bases and J by 2 bases, 13 bases remained unmatched. Germline loops: CDR1 SGHVS, CDR2 FNYEAQ. This chain's CDR3 is CASSLGPGQFRTYNEQFF. CDR3 DNA: TGTGCCAGCAGCTTGGGGCCGGGACAGTTTCGGACCTACAATGAGCAGTTCTTC.

This clonotype was recorded many times. The genes are TRBV7-2 and TRBJ2-2, with TRBD2 matching 10 bases. This CDR3 has 20 residues. The V and J ends lost 5 bases and 7 bases, in that order; junction bases with no gene match: 22. The germline V gene has CDR1 SGHTA and CDR2 FQGNSA. DNA of the CDR3: TGTGCCAGCAGCCTACCAACCCTAACATCTAGCGGGAGAATAAGCGGGGAGCTGTTTTTT. Translation: CASSLPTLTSSGRISGELFF.

This clonotype is labeled as medium-sized. This chain connects TRBV4-3 to TRBJ1-3, with D unresolved. The CDR3 covers 14 residues. Trimming took 4 bases from V and 2 from J, leaving 9 bases between them. Germline V gene sequence: CDR1 LGHNA, CDR2 YSLEER. The CDR3, as DNA: TGCGCCAGCAGCCCTAGGTGGCCTGGAAACACCATATATTTT. It yields the protein CASSPRWPGNTIYF.

This clonotype turned up a few times. The rearrangement joins TRBV30 to TRBJ2-2; D unresolved. The germline V gene has CDR1 GTSNPN and CDR2 SVGIG (reference sequence). The ends were cut back, 0 bases at V and 3 bases at J, with 8 bases in the middle. The CDR3 totals 14 residues. The CDR3 loop is CAWSVIQYTGELFF. CDR3 coding DNA: TGTGCCTGGAGTGTAATACAGTACACCGGGGAGCTGTTTTTT.

The sample holds many counts of this clonotype. This rearrangement joins TRBV7-2 to TRBJ1-5; no firm D call. Trimming left V 5 bases short and J 2 bases short, with 7 bases between. Germline CDR1 and CDR2: SGHTA and FQGNSA. This CDR3 spans 13 amino acids. The DNA of the CDR3 is TGTGCCAGCAGCATACAGCGCAATCAGCCCCAGCATTTT. It translates to CASSIQRNQPQHF.

The rearrangement links TRBV18 to TRBJ2-2; 11 bases align to TRBD2. The junction had 3 bases not matched to a gene; V was cut back by 3 bases and J by 0 bases. This CDR3 comprises 17 residues. Germline V CDR1 and CDR2: KGHSH, LQKENI. This CDR3 reads CASSPQTSGANTGELFF. The CDR3, as DNA: TGTGCCAGCTCACCTCAGACTAGCGGGGCGAACACCGGGGAGCTGTTTTTT.

This chain uses TRBV7-2 with TRBJ2-7, with 9 positions matching TRBD2. This CDR3 spans 16 amino acids. CDR1 and CDR2 from the germline V gene are SGHTA and FQGNSA. Unmatched junction bases numbered 9, after V lost 3 bases and J lost 3 bases. Here the CDR3 reads CASSFFPASGDYEQYF. CDR3 bases: TGTGCCAGCAGCTTTTTTCCTGCTAGCGGGGACTACGAGCAGTACTTC.

This chain links TRBV20-1 with TRBJ2-7, with D perhaps matching TRBD2 (5 bases). Germline V gene sequence: CDR1 DFQATT, CDR2 SNEGSKA (reference sequence). The V end was cut by 5 bases, the J end by 2 bases, with 16 bases between. This CDR3 has 14 amino acids. The CDR3, as DNA: TGCAGTGCTCCGAGGGTGGTGGCAACCTACGAGCAGTACTTC. Translated, it gives CSAPRVVATYEQYF.

Concerning this clonotype itself: This could be a read error, since a much larger clone is one nucleotide away. The genes are TRBV6-1 and TRBJ2-1, with a weak D call TRBD2 (7 bases). Germline CDR1 is MNHNS and CDR2 is SASEGT. This CDR3 has 16 amino acids. The ends were cut back, 1 base at V and 6 bases at J, with 16 bases in the middle. CDR3 bases: TGTGCCAGCAGTGAAGAAGGGAGCGGGACATCCAATGAGCAGTTCTTC. Encoded protein: CASSEEGSGTSNEQFF.

This clonotype was counted between two and nine times. The V gene is TRBV15, the J gene TRBJ2-6; the D is unclear. Trimming took off 0 bases at V and 0 bases at J, with 6 bases between the two ends. The CDR3 loop spans 16 amino acids. From germline, CDR1 is LNHNV and CDR2 YYDKDF (reference sequence). CDR3 region: CATSRDIGSGANVLTF. In DNA form, the CDR3 reads TGTGCCACCAGCAGAGATATCGGCTCTGGGGCCAACGTCCTGACTTTC.

The gene calls are TRBV7-9 and TRBJ1-1, with 7 bases that match TRBD1. The CDR3 runs to 15 residues. J lost 4 bases, V lost 1 base, and 6 bases had no gene match. The germline V gene encodes CDR1 SEHNR and CDR2 FQNEAQ (reference sequence). The CDR3 bases are TGTGCCAGCAGCTTAGGTGAGGGGGCAGCCACTGAAGCTTTCTTT. It is translated as CASSLGEGAATEAFF.

This chain joins TRBV7-6 and TRBJ2-5, with D possibly matching TRBD2 (6 bases). Germline lookup yields CDR1 SGHVS and CDR2 FNYEAQ. V lost 1 base, J lost 5 bases, and 17 bases lay in between. This CDR3 is built from 16 residues. In DNA, the CDR3 is TGTGCCAGCAGCTTAGGTCAGGGACTGTTAGCTGAGACCCAGTACTTC. It specifies CASSLGQGLLAETQYF.

This clonotype was recorded many times. The chain couples TRBV6-6 to TRBJ2-7; tentatively, D is TRBD1 (6 bases). Germline assignment: CDR1 MNHNY and CDR2 SVGAGI (reference sequence). Trimming took off 11 bases at V and 0 bases at J, with 14 bases between the two ends. This CDR3 is built from 13 residues. In nucleotides, the CDR3 is TGTGCCGCCAGGGGTCAGCGCTCCTACGAGCAGTACGTC. The encoded protein is CAARGQRSYEQYV.

This clonotype was detected many times. V usage is TRBV7-9 and J usage is TRBJ1-1; D perhaps matches TRBD1 (6 bases). The CDR3 is 13 residues long. Per the germline V gene, CDR1 is SEHNR and CDR2 is FQNEAQ (reference sequence). Trimming stripped 7 bases from V and 4 bases from J, with 13 bases between. CDR3 sequence (DNA): TGTGCCAGCAACCTTCAGGGGAGCACTGAAGCTTTCTTT. Translation gives CASNLQGSTEAFF.

The table lists this clonotype with many counts. The chain combines TRBV7-6 with TRBJ2-3; D not resolved. Per the germline V gene, CDR1 is SGHVS and CDR2 is FNYEAQ. V lost 5 bases, J lost 2 bases, and 14 bases lay in between. CDR3 length equals 15 residues. For the CDR3, the DNA is TGTGCCAGCAGCCCCACCATACCCCACACAGATACGCAGTATTTT. The encoded protein is CASSPTIPHTDTQYF.

This clonotype was seen repeatedly, ten times or more. The chain couples TRBV5-8 to TRBJ1-1; D is unresolved. This CDR3 has 12 amino acids. CDR1 SGHTS and CDR2 YDEGEE come from the germline V gene. V gave up 3 bases and J gave up 8 bases, with 11 bases separating them. CDR3 DNA: TGTGCCAGCAGCTCTGGAAAGTGGGAAGCTTTCTTT. Its translation is CASSSGKWEAFF.

This clonotype showed up just a few times. The V gene is TRBV19, the J gene TRBJ1-1, with D unresolved. The CDR3 extends over 15 amino acids. Germline CDR1 reads LNHDA; CDR2 reads SQIVND (reference sequence). Trimming pared 6 bases from V and 3 bases from J, leaving 17 bases between. The CDR3 protein is CASRVGRFVDTEAFF. CDR3 coding DNA: TGTGCCAGTAGGGTCGGCAGATTTGTTGACACTGAAGCTTTCTTT.

This clonotype was seen many times. The genes are TRBV7-2 and TRBJ2-1; no clear D. From germline, CDR1 is SGHTA and CDR2 FQGNSA. V lost 0 bases to trimming and J lost 1 base, with 7 bases between them. The CDR3 is 15 amino acids. CDR3: CASSLADGSYNEQFF. CDR3 DNA: TGTGCCAGCAGCTTAGCCGACGGTTCCTACAATGAGCAGTTCTTC.